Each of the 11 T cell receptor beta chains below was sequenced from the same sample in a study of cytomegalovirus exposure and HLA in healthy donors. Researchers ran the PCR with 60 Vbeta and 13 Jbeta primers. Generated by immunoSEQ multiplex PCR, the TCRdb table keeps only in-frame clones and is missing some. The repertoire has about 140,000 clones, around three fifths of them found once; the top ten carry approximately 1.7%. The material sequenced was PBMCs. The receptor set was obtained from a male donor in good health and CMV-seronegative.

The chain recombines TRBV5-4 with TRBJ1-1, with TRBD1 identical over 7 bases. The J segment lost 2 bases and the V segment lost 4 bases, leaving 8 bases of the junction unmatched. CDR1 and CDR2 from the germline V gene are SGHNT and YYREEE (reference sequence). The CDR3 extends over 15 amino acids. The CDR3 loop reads CASSRQTGANTEAFF. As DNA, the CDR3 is TGTGCCAGCAGCCGCCAAACAGGGGCCAACACTGAAGCTTTCTTT.

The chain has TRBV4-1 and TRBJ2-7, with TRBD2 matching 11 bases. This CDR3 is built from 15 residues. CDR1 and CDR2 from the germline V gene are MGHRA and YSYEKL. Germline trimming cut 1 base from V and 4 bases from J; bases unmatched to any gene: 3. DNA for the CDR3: TGCGCCAGCAGCCAAGGGTCTAGCGGGAGGTACGAGCAGTACTTC. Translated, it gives CASSQGSSGRYEQYF.

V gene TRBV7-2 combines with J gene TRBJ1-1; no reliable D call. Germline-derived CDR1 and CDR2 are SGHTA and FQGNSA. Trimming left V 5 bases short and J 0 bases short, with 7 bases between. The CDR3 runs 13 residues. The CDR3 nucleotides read TGTGCCAGCAGCGTCAGGATGAACACTGAAGCTTTCTTT. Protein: CASSVRMNTEAFF.

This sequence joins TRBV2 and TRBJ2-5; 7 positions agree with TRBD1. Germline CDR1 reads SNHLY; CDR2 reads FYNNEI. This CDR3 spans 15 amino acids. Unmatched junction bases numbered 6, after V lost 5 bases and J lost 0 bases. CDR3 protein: CASSSGQSYQETQYF. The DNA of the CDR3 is TGTGCCAGCAGTTCGGGACAGTCGTACCAAGAGACCCAGTACTTC.

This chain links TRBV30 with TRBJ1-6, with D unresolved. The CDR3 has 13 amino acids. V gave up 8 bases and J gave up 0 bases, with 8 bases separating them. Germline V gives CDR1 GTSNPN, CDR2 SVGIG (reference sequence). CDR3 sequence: CAGHSSYNSPLHF. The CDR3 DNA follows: TGTGCCGGTCATAGCTCCTATAATTCACCCCTCCACTTT.

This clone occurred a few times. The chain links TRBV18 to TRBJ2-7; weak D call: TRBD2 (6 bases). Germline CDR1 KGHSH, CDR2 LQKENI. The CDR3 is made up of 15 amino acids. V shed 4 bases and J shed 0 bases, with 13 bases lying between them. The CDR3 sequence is CASSRRAGSSYEQYF. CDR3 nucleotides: TGTGCCAGCTCACGGAGGGCAGGAAGCTCCTACGAGCAGTACTTC. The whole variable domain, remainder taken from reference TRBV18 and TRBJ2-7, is NAGVMQNPRHLVRRRGQEARLRCSPMKGHSHVYWYRQLPEEGLKFMVYLQKENIIDESGMPKERFSAEFPKEGPSILRIQQVVRGDSAAYFCASSRRAGSSYEQYFGPGTRLTVT.

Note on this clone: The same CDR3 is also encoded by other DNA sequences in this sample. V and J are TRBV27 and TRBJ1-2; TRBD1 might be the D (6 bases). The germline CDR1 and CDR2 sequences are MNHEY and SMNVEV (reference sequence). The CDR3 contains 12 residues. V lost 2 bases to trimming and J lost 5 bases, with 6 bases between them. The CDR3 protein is CASSLQGYGYTF. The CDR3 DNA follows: TGTGCCAGCAGTTTACAGGGGTATGGCTACACCTTC.

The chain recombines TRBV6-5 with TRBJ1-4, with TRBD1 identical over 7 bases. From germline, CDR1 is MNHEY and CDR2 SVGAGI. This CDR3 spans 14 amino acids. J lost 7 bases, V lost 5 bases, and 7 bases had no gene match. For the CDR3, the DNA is TGTGCCAGCAGTCGAGGGGGCGCGGGTGAAAAACTGTTTTTT. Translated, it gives CASSRGGAGEKLFF.

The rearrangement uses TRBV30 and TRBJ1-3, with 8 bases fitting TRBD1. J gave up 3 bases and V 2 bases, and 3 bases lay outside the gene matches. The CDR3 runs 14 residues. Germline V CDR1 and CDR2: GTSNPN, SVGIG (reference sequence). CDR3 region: CAWSPGQGGNTIYF. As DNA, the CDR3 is TGTGCCTGGAGTCCCGGACAGGGTGGAAACACCATATATTTT.

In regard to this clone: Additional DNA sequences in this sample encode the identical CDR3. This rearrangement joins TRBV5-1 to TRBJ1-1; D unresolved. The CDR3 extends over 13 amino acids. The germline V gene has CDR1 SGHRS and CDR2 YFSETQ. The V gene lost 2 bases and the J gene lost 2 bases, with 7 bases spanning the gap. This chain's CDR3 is CASSLVANTEAFF. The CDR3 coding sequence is TGCGCCAGCAGCTTAGTAGCTAACACTGAAGCTTTCTTT.

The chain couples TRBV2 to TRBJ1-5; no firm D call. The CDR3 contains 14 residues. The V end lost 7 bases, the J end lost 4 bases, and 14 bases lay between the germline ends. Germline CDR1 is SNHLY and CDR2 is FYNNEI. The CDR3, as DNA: TGTGCCAGCACGAGAGCCGGGGTGAATCAGCCCCAGCATTTT. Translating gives CASTRAGVNQPQHF.